Following are 28 T cell receptor beta chains from one sample sequenced in a study of blood T cell repertoires in COVID-19 (dated by TCRdb to the early 2020s). Libraries were made using the immunoSEQ multiplex PCR assay. TCRdb took this table from immuneACCESS and kept in-frame rearrangements with V and J called. Such tables lack part of the clones; where checked against another copy, unresolved V genes explain under half of the gap, and the rest is unexplained. The sample yields fewer than 250,000 clones; 83% were counted once. Around 5.9% of the sample is held by the ten biggest clonotypes. The sample consisted of peripheral blood. Source of these receptors: a human donor in a cohort sampled during active COVID-19.

V usage is TRBV28 and J usage is TRBJ2-3, with D maybe TRBD2 (5 bases). V was pared by 7 bases and J by 6 bases, with 14 bases between. CDR1 is MDHEN, CDR2 SYDVKM, per germline. The CDR3 has 13 amino acids. The CDR3 loop reads CASINTERDTQYF. The CDR3 DNA is TGTGCCAGCATTAACACCGAGCGGGATACGCAGTATTTT.

The V and J genes are TRBV10-3 and TRBJ1-6; 7 bases fit TRBD1. V lost 10 bases, J lost 4 bases, and 4 bases stayed unmatched. CDR3 length equals 13 residues. The germline V gene has CDR1 ENHRY and CDR2 SYGVKD. CDR3: CATRGGYNSPLHF. The CDR3 nucleotides are TGTGCCACCAGGGGGGGGTATAATTCACCCCTCCACTTT.

The chain combines TRBV6-5 with TRBJ1-2, with D possibly TRBD1 on 6 matching bases. The CDR3 is 15 residues long. Germline CDR1 MNHEY, CDR2 SVGAGI. Trimming stripped 6 bases from V and 6 bases from J, with 20 bases between. Written as DNA, the CDR3 is TGTGCCAGCAGGCCCGCCTCGACAGGCCGGGATGGCTACACCTTC. Encoded protein: CASRPASTGRDGYTF.

This clone was detected only a few times. This rearrangement joins TRBV19 to TRBJ2-6, with 7 bases fitting TRBD1. Per germline, CDR1 LNHDA and CDR2 SQIVND (reference sequence). There are 16 residues in the CDR3. Trimming cost V 3 bases and J 0 bases; bases outside gene matches: 2. For the CDR3, the DNA is TGTGCCAGTAGTATGGGACAGACCTCTGGGGCCAACGTCCTGACTTTC. It specifies CASSMGQTSGANVLTF.

The V gene is TRBV3-1 (or the pseudogene TRBV3-2), the J gene TRBJ2-7; 11 nucleotides agree with TRBD2. The germline V gene has CDR1 LGHDT and CDR2 YNNKEL (reference sequence). Trimming at V came to 0 bases and at J to 1 base, leaving 5 bases not matched to a gene. This CDR3 has 17 residues. The CDR3 nucleotides are TGTGCCAGCAGCCAAGATTCTAGCGGGAGGAAGTCCTACGAGCAGTACTTC. Residues: CASSQDSSGRKSYEQYF.

The chain combines TRBV27 with TRBJ2-7; 12 bases align to TRBD2. The trim removed 5 bases at V and 7 bases at J, leaving 6 bases unmatched. CDR3 length equals 14 residues. Germline values: CDR1 MNHEY, CDR2 SMNVEV (reference sequence). Here the CDR3 reads CASSRLAGVGEQYF. DNA for the CDR3: TGTGCCAGCAGTAGACTAGCGGGAGTTGGTGAGCAGTACTTC.

In this sample, this clone turned up once. V gene TRBV6-1 combines with J gene TRBJ2-1; D remains unclear. The germline CDR1 and CDR2 sequences are MNHNS and SASEGT. The CDR3 runs 12 residues. The ends were cut back, 3 bases at V and 5 bases at J, with 5 bases in the middle. The CDR3 nucleotides read TGTGCCAGCAGTGAGTCAGACAATGAGCAGTTCTTC. Translating gives CASSESDNEQFF.

The chain is built from TRBV9 and TRBJ2-5, with a possible D match to TRBD1 (7 bases). The germline V and J ends were trimmed by 7 bases and 2 bases, with 18 bases remaining between them. Germline-derived CDR1 and CDR2 are SGDLS and YYNGEE. This CDR3 is built from 15 residues. CDR3 nucleotide sequence: TGTGCCAGCGGAACCTTCAGGGGGGTTCAAGAGACCCAGTACTTC. Its translation: CASGTFRGVQETQYF.

V gene TRBV15 combines with J gene TRBJ1-3; D unresolved. This CDR3 is built from 15 residues. V was pared by 9 bases and J by 0 bases, with 15 bases between. From germline, CDR1 is LNHNV and CDR2 YYDKDF (reference sequence). The CDR3 spells CATMKSRFSGNTIYF. The CDR3 bases are TGTGCCACTATGAAGAGCAGGTTCTCTGGAAACACCATATATTTT.

V is TRBV28 and J is TRBJ1-3; no clear D gene. Germline V gene sequence: CDR1 MDHEN, CDR2 SYDVKM. CDR3 length: 15 residues. Deletions cut 1 base from V and 0 bases from J, with 7 bases between. The CDR3 DNA reads TGTGCCAGCAGTTTATCAGTGTCCTCTGGAAACACCATATATTTT. This codes for CASSLSVSSGNTIYF.

V gene TRBV18 combines with J gene TRBJ1-1; D gene unclear. The germline V gene encodes CDR1 KGHSH and CDR2 LQKENI. The CDR3 runs to 13 residues. Trimming removed 3 bases from V and 3 bases from J, with 8 bases in between. The CDR3 here is CASSPGRDTEAFF. CDR3 bases: TGTGCCAGCTCACCGGGTCGGGACACTGAAGCTTTCTTT.

The gene calls are TRBV3-1 (or the pseudogene TRBV3-2) and TRBJ1-1, with TRBD1 as a possible D gene (5 bases). Deletions cut 3 bases from V and 6 bases from J, with 17 bases between. Germline-derived CDR1 and CDR2 are LGHDT and YNNKEL (reference sequence). The CDR3 length is 15 residues. The CDR3 coding sequence is TGTGCCAGCAGCCACATGGCCGGGGGGGAGGCTGAAGCTTTCTTT. It is translated as CASSHMAGGEAEAFF.

V is TRBV5-6 and J is TRBJ1-1, with D uncertain. The CDR3 sequence is 15 residues long. The germline V and J ends were trimmed by 3 bases and 3 bases, with 15 bases remaining between them. Per the germline V gene, CDR1 is SGHDT and CDR2 is YYEEEE. CDR3 coding DNA: TGTGCCAGCAGCTCGGGAGGGAATGGTGACACTGAAGCTTTCTTT. It codes for CASSSGGNGDTEAFF. Using reference TRBV5-6 and TRBJ1-1 for the parts outside the CDR3, the full variable domain is DAGVTQSPTHLIKTRGQQVTLRCSPKSGHDTVSWYQQALGQGPQFIFQYYEEEERQRGNFPDRFSGHQFPNYSSELNVNALLLGDSALYLCASSSGGNGDTEAFFGQGTRLTVV.

The rearrangement joins TRBV28 to TRBJ2-7; 13 positions match TRBD2. This CDR3 spans 16 amino acids. V shed 7 bases and J 4 bases; nucleotides not matched to a gene: 10. Germline assignment: CDR1 MDHEN and CDR2 SYDVKM. The CDR3 reads CASTTAGTSGIYEQYF. The CDR3 coding sequence is TGTGCCAGCACCACAGCCGGGACTAGCGGGATTTACGAGCAGTACTTC. The full variable domain, in which reference TRBV28 and TRBJ2-7 provide the parts outside the CDR3, is DVKVTQSSRYLVKRTGEKVFLECVQDMDHENMFWYRQDPGLGLRLIYFSYDVKMKEKGDIPEGYSVSREKKERFSLILESASTNQTSMYLCASTTAGTSGIYEQYFGPGTRLTVT.

This clone has just a few counts. The chain uses TRBV9 and TRBJ1-3, with 7 positions matching TRBD1. There are 16 residues in the CDR3. Germline trimming cut 3 bases from V and 0 bases from J; bases unmatched to any gene: 6. Germline V gene sequence: CDR1 SGDLS, CDR2 YYNGEE. Here the CDR3 reads CASSGRDRTSGNTIYF. The CDR3 DNA reads TGTGCCAGCAGCGGCCGGGACAGAACCTCTGGAAACACCATATATTTT.

This chain joins TRBV5-1 and TRBJ2-5; maybe TRBD1 (5 bases). Germline V gene data show CDR1 as SGHRS and CDR2 as YFSETQ. V was trimmed by 0 bases and J by 5 bases, leaving 8 bases between them. The CDR3 runs 13 residues. The CDR3 DNA follows: TGCGCCAGCAGCTTGGCAGGGTGGGAGACCCAGTACTTC. It translates to CASSLAGWETQYF.

This chain uses TRBV6-1 with TRBJ2-7; D is possibly TRBD1 (6 bases). CDR3 length equals 16 residues. Germline V CDR1 and CDR2: MNHNS, SASEGT. Trimming removed 2 bases at V and 3 bases at J, with 17 bases between. The CDR3 region has the DNA TGTGCCAGCAGTGAACACCTTAGGACAGAGGGCTACGAGCAGTACTTC. This translates into CASSEHLRTEGYEQYF.

The chain has TRBV5-1 and TRBJ2-2, with unresolved D. CDR1 SGHRS and CDR2 YFSETQ come from the germline V gene. Trimming took 1 base from V and 4 from J, leaving 5 bases between them. The CDR3 sequence is 13 residues long. As DNA, the CDR3 is TGCGCCAGCAGCTTGACAGTCACCGGGGAGCTGTTTTTT. Translated, it gives CASSLTVTGELFF.

Notes on this clone: The same CDR3 is also encoded by other DNA sequences in this sample. J is TRBJ2-2 and V is TRBV2; 8 bases are a match to TRBD1. This CDR3 is 15 amino acids long. Germline CDR1 and CDR2: SNHLY and FYNNEI. With 5 bases clipped from V and 2 bases from J, the junction kept 4 bases outside the gene matches. This chain's CDR3 is CASSPQGGNTGELFF. The CDR3 DNA sequence: TGTGCCAGCAGTCCACAGGGGGGCAACACCGGGGAGCTGTTTTTT.

CDR3 region: CASSVTGGYYEQYF. CDR3 coding DNA: TGTGCCAGCAGTGTGACAGGGGGGTACTACGAGCAGTACTTC. The rearrangement links TRBV25-1 to TRBJ2-7; TRBD1 matches 9 bases. This CDR3 has 14 amino acids. The germline CDR1 and CDR2 sequences are MGHDK and SYGVNS. V gave up 4 bases and J gave up 3 bases; unmatched junction bases: 4.

The chain links TRBV18 to TRBJ2-6; D perhaps matches TRBD1 (7 bases). V was pared by 0 bases and J by 1 base, with 13 bases between. CDR1 and CDR2 (germline): KGHSH, LQKENI. The CDR3 spans 18 residues. The CDR3: CASSPPSGGQSGANVLTF. The CDR3, as DNA: TGTGCCAGCTCACCACCGTCAGGGGGGCAGTCTGGGGCCAACGTCCTGACTTTC.

The rearrangement uses TRBV5-6 and TRBJ2-5; D unresolved. V was shortened by 0 bases and J by 2 bases, with 5 bases between the two germline ends. This CDR3 region has 13 residues. Looked up from germline, CDR1 is SGHDT and CDR2 is YYEEEE. The CDR3 region has the DNA TGTGCCAGCAGCTTGGACTTACAAGAGACCCAGTACTTC. It yields the protein CASSLDLQETQYF.

The V call is TRBV18, the J call TRBJ2-1; 14 nucleotides agree with TRBD2. The CDR3 is 16 amino acids. V lost 5 bases, J lost 0 bases, and 0 bases stayed unmatched. Germline loops: CDR1 KGHSH, CDR2 LQKENI. CDR3 DNA: TGTGCCAGCTCAGGGACTAGCGGGAGCTCCTACAATGAGCAGTTCTTC. Translation gives CASSGTSGSSYNEQFF.

The chain carries TRBV2 and TRBJ1-1, with 10 bases fitting TRBD1. The CDR3 loop spans 13 amino acids. Trimming at V came to 8 bases and at J to 4 bases, leaving 4 bases not matched to a gene. In germline, CDR1 is SNHLY, CDR2 FYNNEI. The CDR3 DNA reads as TGTGCCAGCGGCCGACAGGGGGCCACTGAAGCTTTCTTT. It yields the protein CASGRQGATEAFF.

The chain uses TRBV6-6 and TRBJ2-7; D is possibly TRBD2 (6 bases). The CDR3 totals 15 residues. Germline V gives CDR1 MNHNY, CDR2 SVGAGI (reference sequence). The V end was cut by 2 bases, the J end by 6 bases, with 17 bases between. The CDR3 DNA follows: TGTGCCAGCAGTTACCTGACAGCGGAGGGACTCGAGCAGTACTTC. Translation: CASSYLTAEGLEQYF.

A few counts support this clone. The chain joins TRBV19 to TRBJ2-7; 8 positions agree with TRBD1. The CDR3 runs 15 residues. Germline V gene sequence: CDR1 LNHDA, CDR2 SQIVND (reference sequence). J lost 2 bases, V lost 4 bases, and 7 bases had no gene match. In DNA form, the CDR3 reads TGTGCCAGTAGTAATCCGGGGACAGGACCCTACGAGCAGTACTTC. It translates to CASSNPGTGPYEQYF. The whole variable domain, filled in from reference TRBV19 and TRBJ2-7, reads DGGITQSPKYLFRKEGQNVTLSCEQNLNHDAMYWYRQDPGQGLRLIYYSQIVNDFQKGDIAEGYSVSREKKESFPLTVTSAQKNPTAFYLCASSNPGTGPYEQYFGPGTRLTVT.

The chain is built from TRBV3-1 (or the pseudogene TRBV3-2) and TRBJ2-7; tentative D call: TRBD1 (6 bases). Germline V CDR1 and CDR2: LGHDT, YNNKEL (reference sequence). The length of the CDR3 is 15 residues. The germline V and J ends were trimmed by 0 bases and 3 bases, with 12 bases remaining between them. In nucleotides, the CDR3 is TGTGCCAGCAGCCAAGATCTGGACAGAGTCTACGAGCAGTACTTC. Translating it yields CASSQDLDRVYEQYF.

This clone occurred a few times. V is TRBV7-3 and J is TRBJ1-2; 7 bases align to TRBD1. This CDR3 contains 13 residues. Per the germline V gene, CDR1 is SGHTA and CDR2 is FQGTGA. V lost 4 bases, J lost 4 bases, and 3 bases stayed unmatched. The CDR3 nucleotides are TGTGCCAGCAGCTACAGGGGAACCTATGGCTACACCTTC. It specifies CASSYRGTYGYTF. The full variable domain, completed using reference TRBV7-3 and TRBJ1-2, is GAGVSQTPSNKVTEKGKYVELRCDPISGHTALYWYRQSLGQGPEFLIYFQGTGAADDSGLPNDRFFAVRPEGSVSTLKIQRTERGDSAVYLCASSYRGTYGYTFGSGTRLTVV.